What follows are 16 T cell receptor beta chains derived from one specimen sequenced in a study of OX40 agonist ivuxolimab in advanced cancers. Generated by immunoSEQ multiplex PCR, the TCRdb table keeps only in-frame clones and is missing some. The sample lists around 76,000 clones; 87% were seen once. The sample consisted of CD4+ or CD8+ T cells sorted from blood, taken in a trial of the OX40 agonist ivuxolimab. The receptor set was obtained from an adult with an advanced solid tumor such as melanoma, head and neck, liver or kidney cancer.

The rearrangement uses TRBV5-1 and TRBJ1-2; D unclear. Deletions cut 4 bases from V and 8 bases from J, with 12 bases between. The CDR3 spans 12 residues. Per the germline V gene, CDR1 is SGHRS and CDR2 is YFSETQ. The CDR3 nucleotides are TGCGCCAGCAGCGGCTCCCCGGGAGGCTACACCTTC. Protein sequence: CASSGSPGGYTF.

The CDR3 DNA reads as TGTGCCAGCAGCTTCTCCAAGAACTATGGCTACACCTTC. Its translation is CASSFSKNYGYTF. The J gene is TRBJ1-2, the V gene TRBV5-4; D unresolved. V was trimmed by 2 bases and J by 2 bases, leaving 7 bases between them. This CDR3 has 13 amino acids. CDR1 is SGHNT and CDR2 is YYREEE in the germline V gene (reference sequence).

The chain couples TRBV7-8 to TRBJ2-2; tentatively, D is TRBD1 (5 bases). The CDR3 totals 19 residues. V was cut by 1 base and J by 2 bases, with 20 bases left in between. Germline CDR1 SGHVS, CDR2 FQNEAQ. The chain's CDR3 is CASSLGQPRLGPNTGELFF. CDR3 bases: TGTGCCAGCAGCTTAGGACAGCCGCGGCTGGGTCCTAACACCGGGGAGCTGTTTTTT.

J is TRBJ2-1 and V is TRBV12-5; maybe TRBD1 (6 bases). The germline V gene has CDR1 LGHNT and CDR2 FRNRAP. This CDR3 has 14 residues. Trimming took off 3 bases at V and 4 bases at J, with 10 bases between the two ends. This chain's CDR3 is CASGFDRLYNEQFF. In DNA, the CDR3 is TGTGCTAGTGGTTTTGACAGGCTTTACAATGAGCAGTTCTTC.

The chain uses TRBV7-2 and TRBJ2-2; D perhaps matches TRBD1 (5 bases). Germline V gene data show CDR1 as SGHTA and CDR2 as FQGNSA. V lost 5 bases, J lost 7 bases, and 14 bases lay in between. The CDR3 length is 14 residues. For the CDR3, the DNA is TGTGCCAGCAGCCCAGACTCAGGGCTCGGGGAGCTGTTTTTT. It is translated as CASSPDSGLGELFF.

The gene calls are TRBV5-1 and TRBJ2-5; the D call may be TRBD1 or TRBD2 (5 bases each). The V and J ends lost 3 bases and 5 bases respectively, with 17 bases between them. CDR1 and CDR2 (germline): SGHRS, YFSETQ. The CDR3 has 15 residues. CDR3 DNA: TGCGCCAGCAGCTGGGCCGGGACCCCTGTGGAGACCCAGTACTTC. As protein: CASSWAGTPVETQYF.

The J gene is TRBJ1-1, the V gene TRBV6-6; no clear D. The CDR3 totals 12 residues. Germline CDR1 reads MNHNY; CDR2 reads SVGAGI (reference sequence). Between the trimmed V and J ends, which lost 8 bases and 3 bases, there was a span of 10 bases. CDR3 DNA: TGTGCCAGCGTGAGCTTTCACACTGAAGCTTTCTTT. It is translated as CASVSFHTEAFF.

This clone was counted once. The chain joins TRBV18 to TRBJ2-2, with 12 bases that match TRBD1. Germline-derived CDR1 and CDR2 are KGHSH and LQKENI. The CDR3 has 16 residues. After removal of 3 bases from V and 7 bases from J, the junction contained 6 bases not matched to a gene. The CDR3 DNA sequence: TGTGCCAGCTCACCTCGGGACAGGGGGCTTGGCGGGGAGCTGTTTTTT. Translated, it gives CASSPRDRGLGGELFF.

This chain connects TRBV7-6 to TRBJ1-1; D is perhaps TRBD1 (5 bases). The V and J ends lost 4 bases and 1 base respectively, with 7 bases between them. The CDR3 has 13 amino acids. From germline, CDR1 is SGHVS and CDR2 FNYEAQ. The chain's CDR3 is CASSYGGNTEAFF. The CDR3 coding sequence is TGTGCCAGCAGCTATGGGGGGAACACTGAAGCTTTCTTT.

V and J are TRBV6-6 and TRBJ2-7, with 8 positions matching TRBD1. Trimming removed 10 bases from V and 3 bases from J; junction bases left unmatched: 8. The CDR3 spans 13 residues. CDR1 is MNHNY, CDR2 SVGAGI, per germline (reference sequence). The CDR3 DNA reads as TGTGCCACGAAGACAGGGGTAAACTACGAGCAGTACTTC. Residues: CATKTGVNYEQYF.

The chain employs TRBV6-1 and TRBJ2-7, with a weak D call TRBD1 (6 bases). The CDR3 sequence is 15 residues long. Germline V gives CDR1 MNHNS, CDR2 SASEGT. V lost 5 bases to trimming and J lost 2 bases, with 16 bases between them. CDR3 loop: CASSPLTGPPYEQYF. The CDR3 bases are TGTGCCAGCAGTCCTTTGACAGGACCCCCCTACGAGCAGTACTTC.

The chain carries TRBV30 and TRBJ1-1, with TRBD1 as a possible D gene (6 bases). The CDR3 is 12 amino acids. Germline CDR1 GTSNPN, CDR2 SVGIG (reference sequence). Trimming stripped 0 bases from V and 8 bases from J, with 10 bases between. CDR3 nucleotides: TGTGCCTGGAGTGTACTCGGACAGGAAGCTTTCTTT. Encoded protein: CAWSVLGQEAFF.

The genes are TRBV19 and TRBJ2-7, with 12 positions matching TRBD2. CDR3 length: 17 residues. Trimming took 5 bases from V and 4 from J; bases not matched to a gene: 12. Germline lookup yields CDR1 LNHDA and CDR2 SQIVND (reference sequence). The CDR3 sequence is CASSFRSSGGAVYEQYF. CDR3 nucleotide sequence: TGTGCCAGTAGTTTCCGATCTAGCGGGGGGGCGGTATACGAGCAGTACTTC. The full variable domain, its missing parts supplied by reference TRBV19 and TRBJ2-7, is DGGITQSPKYLFRKEGQNVTLSCEQNLNHDAMYWYRQDPGQGLRLIYYSQIVNDFQKGDIAEGYSVSREKKESFPLTVTSAQKNPTAFYLCASSFRSSGGAVYEQYFGPGTRLTVT.

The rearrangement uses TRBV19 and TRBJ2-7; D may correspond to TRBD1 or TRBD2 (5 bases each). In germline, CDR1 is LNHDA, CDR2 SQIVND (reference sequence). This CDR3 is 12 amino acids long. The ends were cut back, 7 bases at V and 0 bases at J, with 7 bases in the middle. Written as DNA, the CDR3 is TGTGCCAGTACAGGGACCTCCTACGAGCAGTACTTC. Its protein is CASTGTSYEQYF.

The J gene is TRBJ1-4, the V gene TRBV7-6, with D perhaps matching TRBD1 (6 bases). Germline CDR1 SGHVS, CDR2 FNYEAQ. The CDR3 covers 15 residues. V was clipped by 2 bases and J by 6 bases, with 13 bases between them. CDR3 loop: CASSLRPGADEKLFF. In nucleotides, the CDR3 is TGTGCCAGCAGCTTACGTCCGGGGGCCGATGAAAAACTGTTTTTT.

CDR3 region: CASNPSTGTGELFF. The CDR3 DNA is TGTGCCAGCAACCCGAGCACAGGCACCGGGGAGCTGTTTTTT. The chain is built from TRBV9 and TRBJ2-2; D might be TRBD1 (5 bases). The V end was cut by 6 bases, the J end by 4 bases, with 13 bases between. CDR3 length equals 14 residues. Germline V CDR1 and CDR2: SGDLS, YYNGEE. The whole variable domain, filled in from reference TRBV9 and TRBJ2-2, reads DSGVTQTPKHLITATGQRVTLRCSPRSGDLSVYWYQQSLDQGLQFLIQYYNGEERAKGNILERFSAQQFPDLHSELNLSSLELGDSALYFCASNPSTGTGELFFGEGSRLTVL.